This entry lists 19 T cell receptor beta chains sequenced from one sample in a study of early T cells in non-severe SARS-CoV-2 infection. TCRdb re-analysed the 5' RACE reads in MiXCR, keeping a single row per CDR3 protein. The profile shows 70,000 to 85,000 distinct CDR3 sequences, over 10% of them singletons. The material sequenced was whole blood. All receptors come from an adult who was a healthcare worker with PCR-confirmed SARS-CoV-2 infection or an uninfected control (not recorded which).

This clonotype was detected only a few times. The chain is built from TRBV12-3 or TRBV12-4 and TRBJ1-1; D is unresolved. The CDR3 totals 12 residues. V dropped 8 bases and J dropped 11 bases, with 18 bases sitting between them. CDR3 DNA: TGTGCCAGCGGCCCGTCCAGTCGTGACGCTTTCTTT. It is translated as CASGPSSRDAFF.

The chain couples TRBV6-5 to TRBJ2-7; 9 nucleotides line up with TRBD2. CDR3 length: 15 amino acids. The germline V gene encodes CDR1 MNHEY and CDR2 SVGAGI. After removal of 6 bases from V and 4 bases from J, the junction contained 10 bases not matched to a gene. The CDR3 DNA reads TGTGCCAGCAGCCCCGATAGCGGGAGAGCGTACGAGCAGTACTTC. It translates to CASSPDSGRAYEQYF.

This clonotype was recorded at least ten times. V gene TRBV7-8 combines with J gene TRBJ1-4; D is undetermined. In germline, CDR1 is SGHVS, CDR2 FQNEAQ. This CDR3 has 15 amino acids. V lost 1 base and J 5 bases, leaving 11 bases between the germline ends. CDR3 in DNA: TGTGCCAGCAGCTTAGTTGGGCAGATCAATGAAAAACTGTTTTTT. This codes for CASSLVGQINEKLFF.

The chain is built from TRBV6-5 and TRBJ2-7; a possible D gene is TRBD1 (5 bases). The V gene's germline CDR1 is MNHEY and CDR2 SVGAGI. V was cut by 5 bases and J by 1 base, with 12 bases left in between. This CDR3 spans 14 amino acids. CDR3 residues: CASSTGEESYEQYF. The CDR3, as DNA: TGTGCCAGCAGTACAGGAGAGGAATCCTACGAGCAGTACTTC.

This clonotype was seen many times. This chain uses TRBV27 with TRBJ2-6; no clear D gene. The germline V gene encodes CDR1 MNHEY and CDR2 SMNVEV (reference sequence). V lost 3 bases, J lost 0 bases, and 6 bases lay in between. The CDR3 sequence is 15 residues long. The CDR3 spells CASSFWVSGANVLTF. CDR3 nucleotide sequence: TGTGCCAGCAGTTTCTGGGTCTCTGGGGCCAACGTCCTGACTTTC.

This clonotype has only a few counts. The J gene is TRBJ2-2, the V gene TRBV14, with TRBD2 matching over 7 bases. The length of the CDR3 is 15 residues. Germline trimming cut 1 base from V and 5 bases from J; bases unmatched to any gene: 4. Per germline, CDR1 SGHDN and CDR2 FVKESK. The CDR3, as DNA: TGTGCCAGCAGCCAAGTGGCGGGAGCGACCGGGGAGCTGTTTTTT. This codes for CASSQVAGATGELFF.

This clonotype came up a few times. V and J are TRBV2 and TRBJ2-5; perhaps D is TRBD1 or TRBD2 (5 bases each). This CDR3 is 15 amino acids long. The V end was cut by 6 bases, the J end by 1 base, with 15 bases between. Germline V gene lookup returns CDR1 SNHLY and CDR2 FYNNEI. The CDR3 loop reads CASRRGRAPQETQYF. CDR3 nucleotides: TGTGCCAGCAGGAGGGGCAGGGCTCCCCAAGAGACCCAGTACTTC.

Many counts were recorded for this clonotype. The rearrangement joins TRBV29-1 to TRBJ1-1, with D tentatively TRBD1 (6 bases). The V gene's germline CDR1 is SQVTM and CDR2 ANQGSEA. V gave up 5 bases and J gave up 0 bases, with 16 bases separating them. The CDR3 extends over 15 amino acids. CDR3 loop: CSVLDWAGVNTEAFF. The CDR3 DNA is TGCAGCGTTTTAGATTGGGCAGGGGTGAACACTGAAGCTTTCTTT.

J is TRBJ1-1 and V is TRBV12-3 or TRBV12-4; D is unresolved. CDR3 size: 16 residues. The V end lost 3 bases, the J end lost 6 bases, and 20 bases lay between the germline ends. The CDR3 is CASSFKVRSRGAEAFF. The CDR3 DNA sequence: TGTGCCAGCAGTTTTAAGGTGAGGTCGCGGGGAGCTGAAGCTTTCTTT.

This clonotype was seen ten or more times. The chain employs TRBV7-9 and TRBJ1-1, with D possibly matching TRBD1 (6 bases). The CDR3 totals 14 residues. With 1 base removed from V and 3 bases from J, the gap between germline ends came to 9 bases. The germline V gene encodes CDR1 SEHNR and CDR2 FQNEAQ (reference sequence). The CDR3 loop reads CASSLVRGDTEAFF. The DNA of the CDR3 is TGTGCCAGCAGCTTAGTAAGGGGGGACACTGAAGCTTTCTTT.

The V gene is TRBV14, the J gene TRBJ2-4; 8 nucleotides agree with TRBD1. Germline CDR1 and CDR2: SGHDN and FVKESK. Unmatched junction bases numbered 9, after V lost 4 bases and J lost 7 bases. The CDR3 length is 15 residues. The DNA of the CDR3 is TGTGCCAGCAGCCTTACCGGGACAGGCCTGAACATTCAGTACTTC. It translates to CASSLTGTGLNIQYF.

This clonotype was detected ten times or more. The gene calls are TRBV20-1 and TRBJ2-7; 13 bases align to TRBD2. J was trimmed by 4 bases and V by 6 bases; bases with no gene match: 12. The V gene's germline CDR1 is DFQATT and CDR2 SNEGSKA (reference sequence). This CDR3 has 16 amino acids. In nucleotides, the CDR3 is TGCAGTGCCGATCTGGGACTAGCGGGGAACCCATACGAGCAGTACTTC. Amino acids: CSADLGLAGNPYEQYF.

This clonotype was found many times. The rearrangement links TRBV12-3 or TRBV12-4 to TRBJ2-7; TRBD1 might be the D (6 bases). V was pared by 7 bases and J by 2 bases, with 12 bases between. This CDR3 spans 13 amino acids. This CDR3 reads CASTQGPTYEQYF. In DNA, the CDR3 is TGTGCCAGCACGCAGGGGCCTACCTACGAGCAGTACTTC.

This clonotype has a count of ten or more. The chain couples TRBV9 to TRBJ2-3; the match to TRBD1 covers 7 bases. The length of the CDR3 is 15 residues. Germline assignment: CDR1 SGDLS and CDR2 YYNGEE. V shed 4 bases, J shed 0 bases, and the junction held 5 bases outside the gene matches. The CDR3 is CASSMWDSSTDTQYF. CDR3 DNA sequence: TGTGCCAGCAGCATGTGGGACAGTAGCACAGATACGCAGTATTTT.

This clonotype has at least ten counts. The rearrangement uses TRBV5-1 and TRBJ1-1, with D tentatively TRBD1 (5 bases). CDR1 is SGHRS, CDR2 YFSETQ, per germline. V lost 0 bases, J lost 0 bases, and 9 bases lay in between. CDR3 length equals 15 residues. The DNA of the CDR3 is TGCGCCAGCAGCTTGGGGGGCGCGATGAACACTGAAGCTTTCTTT. This codes for CASSLGGAMNTEAFF.

This sequence joins TRBV27 and TRBJ2-1; 7 bases agree with TRBD1. Germline values: CDR1 MNHEY, CDR2 SMNVEV (reference sequence). CDR3 length equals 14 residues. J lost 7 bases, V lost 5 bases, and 8 bases had no gene match. The CDR3 sequence: CASSPLTGWNEQFF. CDR3 coding DNA: TGTGCCAGCAGTCCCTTGACAGGGTGGAATGAGCAGTTCTTC.

CDR3 loop: CASSYLAATYNEQFF. The CDR3 DNA reads TGTGCCAGCAGCTATCTAGCGGCCACCTACAATGAGCAGTTCTTC. The chain is built from TRBV2 and TRBJ2-1; TRBD2 matches at 7 bases. The CDR3 covers 15 residues. Germline CDR1 is SNHLY and CDR2 is FYNNEI. Trimming cost V 6 bases and J 2 bases; bases outside gene matches: 7.

This clonotype was counted at least ten times. J is TRBJ2-5 and V is TRBV7-2; no firm D call. From germline, CDR1 is SGHTA and CDR2 FQGNSA. The V end lost 5 bases, the J end lost 7 bases, and 17 bases lay between the germline ends. The CDR3 is made up of 14 amino acids. The CDR3 is CASSPWTSLGTQYF. The CDR3, as DNA: TGTGCCAGCAGCCCATGGACGTCGTTGGGGACCCAGTACTTC.

The rearrangement links TRBV5-4 to TRBJ2-3, with 8 positions matching TRBD2. The germline gives CDR1 SGHNT, CDR2 YYREEE (reference sequence). The CDR3 contains 16 residues. The V gene end was trimmed by 4 bases and the J gene end by 6 bases; junction bases not matched to a gene: 13. The CDR3 sequence: CASSLPTGGPGDTQYF. The CDR3 nucleotides read TGTGCCAGCAGCCTCCCAACGGGAGGGCCGGGGGATACGCAGTATTTT.